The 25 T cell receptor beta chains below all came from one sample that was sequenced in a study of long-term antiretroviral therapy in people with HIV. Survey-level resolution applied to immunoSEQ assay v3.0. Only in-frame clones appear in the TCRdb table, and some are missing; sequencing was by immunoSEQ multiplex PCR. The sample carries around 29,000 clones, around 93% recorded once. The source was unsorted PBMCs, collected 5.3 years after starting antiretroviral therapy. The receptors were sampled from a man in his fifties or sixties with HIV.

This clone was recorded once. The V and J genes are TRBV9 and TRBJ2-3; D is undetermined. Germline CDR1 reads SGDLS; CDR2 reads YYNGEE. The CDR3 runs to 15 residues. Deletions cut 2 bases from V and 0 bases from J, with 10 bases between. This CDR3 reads CASSVGGQSTDTQYF. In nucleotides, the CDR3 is TGTGCCAGCAGCGTTGGTGGGCAAAGCACAGATACGCAGTATTTT.

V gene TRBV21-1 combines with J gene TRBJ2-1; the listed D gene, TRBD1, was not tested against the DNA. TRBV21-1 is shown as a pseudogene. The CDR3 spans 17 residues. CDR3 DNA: TGTGCCAGCAGCAAAGTGTGGCCAGGGGAAGGCTACAATGAGCAGTTCTTC. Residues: CASSKVWPGEGYNEQFF.

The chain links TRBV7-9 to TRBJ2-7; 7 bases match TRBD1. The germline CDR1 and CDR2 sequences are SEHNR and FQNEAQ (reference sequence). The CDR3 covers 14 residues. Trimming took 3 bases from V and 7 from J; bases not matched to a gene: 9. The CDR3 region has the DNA TGTGCCAGCAGCTTCCGGGACAGATCTAAAGAGCAGTACTTC. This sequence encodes CASSFRDRSKEQYF. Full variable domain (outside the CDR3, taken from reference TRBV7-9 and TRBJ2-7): DTGVSQNPRHKITKRGQNVTFRCDPISEHNRLYWYRQTLGQGPEFLTYFQNEAQLEKSRLLSDRFSAERPKGSFSTLEIQRTEQGDSAMYLCASSFRDRSKEQYFGPGTRLTVT.

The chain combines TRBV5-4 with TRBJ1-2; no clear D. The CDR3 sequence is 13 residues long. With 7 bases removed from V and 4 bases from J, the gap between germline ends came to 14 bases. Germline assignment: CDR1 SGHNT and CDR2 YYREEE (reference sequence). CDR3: CASREWGTYGYTF. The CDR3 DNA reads TGTGCCAGCCGGGAGTGGGGTACCTATGGCTACACCTTC.

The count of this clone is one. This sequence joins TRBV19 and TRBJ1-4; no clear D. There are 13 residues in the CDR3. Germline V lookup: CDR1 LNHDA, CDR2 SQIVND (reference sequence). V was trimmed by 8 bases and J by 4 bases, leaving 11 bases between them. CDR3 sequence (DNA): TGTGCCAGTGCGCGGGGAGTTAATGAAAAACTGTTTTTT. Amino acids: CASARGVNEKLFF.

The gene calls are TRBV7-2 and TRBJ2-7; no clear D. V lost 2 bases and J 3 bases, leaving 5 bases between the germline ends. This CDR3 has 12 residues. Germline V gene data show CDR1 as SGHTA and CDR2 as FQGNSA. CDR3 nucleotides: TGTGCCAGCAGCTTATCCCACTACGAGCAGTACTTC. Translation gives CASSLSHYEQYF.

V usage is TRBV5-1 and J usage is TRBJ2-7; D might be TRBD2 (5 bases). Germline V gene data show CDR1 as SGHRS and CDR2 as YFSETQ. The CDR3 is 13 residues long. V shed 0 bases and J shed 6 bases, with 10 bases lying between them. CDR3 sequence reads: CASSLGGYLEQYF. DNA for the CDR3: TGCGCCAGCAGCTTGGGCGGGTATCTCGAGCAGTACTTC. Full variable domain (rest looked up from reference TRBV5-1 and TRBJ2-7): KAGVTQTPRYLIKTRGQQVTLSCSPISGHRSVSWYQQTPGQGLQFLFEYFSETQRNKGNFPGRFSGRQFSNSRSEMNVSTLELGDSALYLCASSLGGYLEQYFGPGTRLTVT.

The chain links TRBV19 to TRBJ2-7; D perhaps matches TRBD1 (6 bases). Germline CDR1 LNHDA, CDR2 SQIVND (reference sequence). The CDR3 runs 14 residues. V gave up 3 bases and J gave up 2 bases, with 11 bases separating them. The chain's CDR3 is CASSMSTGTYEQYF. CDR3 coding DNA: TGTGCCAGTAGTATGTCGACAGGAACCTACGAGCAGTACTTC.

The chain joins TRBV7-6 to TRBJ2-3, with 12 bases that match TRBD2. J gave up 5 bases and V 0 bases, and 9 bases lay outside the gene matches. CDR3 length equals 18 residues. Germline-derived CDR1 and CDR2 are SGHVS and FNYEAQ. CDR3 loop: CASSLASLAGGPGDTQYF. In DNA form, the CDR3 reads TGTGCCAGCAGCTTAGCGTCCCTAGCGGGGGGGCCAGGAGATACGCAGTATTTT.

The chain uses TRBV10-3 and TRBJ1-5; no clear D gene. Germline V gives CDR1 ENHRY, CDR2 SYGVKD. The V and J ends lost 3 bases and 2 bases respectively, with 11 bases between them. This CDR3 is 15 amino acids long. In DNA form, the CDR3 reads TGTGCCATCAGTGAAAGGGTCGAGGGCAATCAGCCCCAGCATTTT. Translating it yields CAISERVEGNQPQHF.

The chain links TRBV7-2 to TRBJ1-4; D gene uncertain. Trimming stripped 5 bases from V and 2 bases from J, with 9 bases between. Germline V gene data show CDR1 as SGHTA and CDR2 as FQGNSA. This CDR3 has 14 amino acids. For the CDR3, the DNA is TGTGCCAGCAGCCCCCGAGGGACTAATGAAAAACTGTTTTTT. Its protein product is CASSPRGTNEKLFF.

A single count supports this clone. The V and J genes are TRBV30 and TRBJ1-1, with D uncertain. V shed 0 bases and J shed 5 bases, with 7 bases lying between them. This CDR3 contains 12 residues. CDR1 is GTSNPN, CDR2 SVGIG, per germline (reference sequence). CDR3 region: CAWSVGRTEAFF. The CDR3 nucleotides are TGTGCCTGGAGTGTAGGAAGGACTGAAGCTTTCTTT. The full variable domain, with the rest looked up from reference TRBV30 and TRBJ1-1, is SQTIHQWPATLVQPVGSPLSLECTVEGTSNPNLYWYRQAAGRGLQLLFYSVGIGQISSEVPQNLSASRPQDRQFILSSKKLLLSDSGFYLCAWSVGRTEAFFGQGTRLTVV.

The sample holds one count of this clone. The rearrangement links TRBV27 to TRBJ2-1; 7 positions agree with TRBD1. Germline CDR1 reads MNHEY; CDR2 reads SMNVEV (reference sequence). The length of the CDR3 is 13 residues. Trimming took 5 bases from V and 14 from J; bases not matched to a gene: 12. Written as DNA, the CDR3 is TGTGCCAGCAGTAAACAGGGGATCCCAGGAGAGTTCTTC. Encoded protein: CASSKQGIPGEFF.

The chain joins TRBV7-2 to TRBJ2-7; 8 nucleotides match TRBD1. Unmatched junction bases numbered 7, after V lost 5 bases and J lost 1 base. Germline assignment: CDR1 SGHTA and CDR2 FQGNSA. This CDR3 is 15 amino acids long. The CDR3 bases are TGTGCCAGCAGCCGGGCCCGGACAGGGTCCTACGAGCAGTACTTC. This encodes CASSRARTGSYEQYF.

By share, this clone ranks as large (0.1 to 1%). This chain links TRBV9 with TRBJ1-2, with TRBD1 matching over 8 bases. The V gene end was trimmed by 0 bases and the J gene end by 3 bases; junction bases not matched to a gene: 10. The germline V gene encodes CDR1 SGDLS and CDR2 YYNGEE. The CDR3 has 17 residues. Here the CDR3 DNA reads TGTGCCAGCAGCGTAGAGGCAGGGGGCGCCGGCTACTATGGCTACACCTTC. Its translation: CASSVEAGGAGYYGYTF.

CDR3 DNA: TGTGCTAGTGGTTTGAACTCTGGAAACACCATATATTTT. Its protein product is CASGLNSGNTIYF. The chain links TRBV12-5 to TRBJ1-3; D not resolved. The CDR3 is made up of 13 amino acids. V was clipped by 2 bases and J by 0 bases, with 2 bases between them. In germline, CDR1 is LGHNT, CDR2 FRNRAP.

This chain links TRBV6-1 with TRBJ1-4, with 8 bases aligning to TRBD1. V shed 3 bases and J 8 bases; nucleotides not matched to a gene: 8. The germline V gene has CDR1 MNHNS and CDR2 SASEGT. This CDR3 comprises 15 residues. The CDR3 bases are TGTGCCAGCAGTGAGGAGGACAGGGTGCGAGAAAAACTGTTTTTT. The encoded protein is CASSEEDRVREKLFF.

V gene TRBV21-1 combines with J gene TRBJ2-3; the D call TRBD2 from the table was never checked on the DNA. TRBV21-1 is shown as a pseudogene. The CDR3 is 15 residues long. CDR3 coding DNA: TGTGCCAGCAGCTCCGGCCGCTCTAGAGGAGATACGCAGTATTTT. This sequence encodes CASSSGRSRGDTQYF.

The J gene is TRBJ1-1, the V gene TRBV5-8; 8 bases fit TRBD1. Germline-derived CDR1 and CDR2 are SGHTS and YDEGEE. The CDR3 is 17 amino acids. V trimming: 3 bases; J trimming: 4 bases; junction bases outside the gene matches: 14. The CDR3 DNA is TGTGCCAGCAGCTCGCCCGACAGGGGAAGATATCGCACTGAAGCTTTCTTT. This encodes CASSSPDRGRYRTEAFF.

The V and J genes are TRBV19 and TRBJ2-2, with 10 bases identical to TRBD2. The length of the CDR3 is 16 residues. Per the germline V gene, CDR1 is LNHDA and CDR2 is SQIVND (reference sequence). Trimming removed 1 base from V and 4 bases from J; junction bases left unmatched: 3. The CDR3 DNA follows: TGTGCCAGTAGTATAGGTCTAGCGGGGGCCACCGGGGAGCTGTTTTTT. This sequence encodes CASSIGLAGATGELFF.

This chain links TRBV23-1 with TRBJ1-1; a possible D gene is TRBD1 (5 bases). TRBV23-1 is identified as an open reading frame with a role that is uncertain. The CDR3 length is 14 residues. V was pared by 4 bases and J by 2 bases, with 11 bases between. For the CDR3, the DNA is TGCGCCAGCAGTCGCGTACAGGTTAACACTGAAGCTTTCTTT. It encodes CASSRVQVNTEAFF.

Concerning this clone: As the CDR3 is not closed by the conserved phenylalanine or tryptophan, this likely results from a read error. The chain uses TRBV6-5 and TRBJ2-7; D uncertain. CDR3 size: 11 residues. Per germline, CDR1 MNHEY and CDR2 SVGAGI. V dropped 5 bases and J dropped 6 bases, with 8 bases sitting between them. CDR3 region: CASSRKGEQYL. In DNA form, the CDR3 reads TGTGCCAGCAGTCGAAAAGGCGAGCAGTACCTC.

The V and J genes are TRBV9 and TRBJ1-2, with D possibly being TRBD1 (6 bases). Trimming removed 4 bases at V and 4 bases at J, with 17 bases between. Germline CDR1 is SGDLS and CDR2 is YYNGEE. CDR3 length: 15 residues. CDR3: CASSPTRGGGYGYTF. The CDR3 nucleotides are TGTGCCAGCAGCCCCACCAGGGGAGGAGGCTATGGCTACACCTTC.

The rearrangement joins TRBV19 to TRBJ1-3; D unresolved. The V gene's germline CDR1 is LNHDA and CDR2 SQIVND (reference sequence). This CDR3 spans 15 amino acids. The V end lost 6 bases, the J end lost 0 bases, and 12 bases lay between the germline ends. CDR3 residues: CASRFRRDSGNTIYF. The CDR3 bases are TGTGCCAGTAGATTCCGCCGGGACTCTGGAAACACCATATATTTT. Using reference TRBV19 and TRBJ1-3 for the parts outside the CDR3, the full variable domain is DGGITQSPKYLFRKEGQNVTLSCEQNLNHDAMYWYRQDPGQGLRLIYYSQIVNDFQKGDIAEGYSVSREKKESFPLTVTSAQKNPTAFYLCASRFRRDSGNTIYFGEGSWLTVV.

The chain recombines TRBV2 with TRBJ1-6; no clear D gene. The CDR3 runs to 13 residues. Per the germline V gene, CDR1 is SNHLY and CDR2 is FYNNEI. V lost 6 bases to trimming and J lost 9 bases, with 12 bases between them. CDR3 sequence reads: CASRRDTGSPLHF. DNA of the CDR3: TGTGCCAGCAGAAGGGATACGGGTTCACCCCTCCACTTT.